Listed below are T cell receptor beta chains from one sample, sequenced in a study of cytomegalovirus exposure and HLA in healthy donors. This table comes from immunoSEQ multiplex PCR, and its TCRdb copy is limited to in-frame clones, with some not included. This sample yields roughly 250,000 clones, of which under 80% are seen a single time; over 2% belongs to the top ten. The sequencing input was PBMCs. The receptor set was obtained from a female donor in good health and CMV-seronegative. The CDR3 runs from the conserved cysteine through the conserved F or W. Fields, in order: V gene, clone size, J gene, D gene, CDR3 protein, CDR3 DNA. The D gene is left open where the match is weak. A row's size may be missing; if present it is once, few, many or a size class.

V: TRBV11-2
size: NA
J: TRBJ1-1
D: NA
CDR3: CASSLDSAGNTEAFF
DNA: TGTGCCAGCAGCTTAGATTCCGCGGGGAACACTGAAGCTTTCTTT

V: TRBV4-1
size: NA
J: TRBJ2-7
D: NA
CDR3: CASSQVGGYEQYF
DNA: TGCGCCAGCAGCCAAGTGGGGGGCTACGAGCAGTACTTC

V: TRBV19
size: NA
J: TRBJ2-1
D: NA
CDR3: CASRGGGTANNEQFF
DNA: TGTGCCAGTAGGGGTGGCGGGACCGCGAACAATGAGCAGTTCTTC

V: TRBV4-1
size: NA
J: TRBJ2-7
D: TRBD1
CDR3: CASRPFGTALYEQYF
DNA: TGCGCCAGCAGGCCGTTCGGGACAGCACTCTACGAGCAGTACTTC

V: TRBV19
size: few
J: TRBJ1-1
D: TRBD1
CDR3: CASSILDRVNTEAFF
DNA: TGTGCCAGTAGTATCTTGGACAGGGTTAACACTGAAGCTTTCTTT

V: TRBV29-1
size: NA
J: TRBJ2-1
D: TRBD1
CDR3: CSVENPRYRTGLFF
DNA: TGCAGCGTTGAAAATCCTCGTTACAGGACAGGGTTGTTCTTC

V: TRBV28
size: NA
J: TRBJ1-2
D: TRBD1
CDR3: CASSRTGFYYGYTF
DNA: TGTGCCAGCAGTCGGACAGGGTTCTACTATGGCTACACCTTC

V: TRBV30
size: once
J: TRBJ2-1
D: TRBD2
CDR3: CAWSDPSGSGNNEQFF
DNA: TGTGCCTGGAGTGACCCTAGCGGGAGCGGTAACAATGAGCAGTTCTTC

V: TRBV11-2
size: NA
J: TRBJ1-1
D: TRBD1
CDR3: CASSSDRGTEAFF
DNA: TGTGCCAGCAGCTCCGACAGGGGAACTGAAGCTTTCTTT

V: TRBV7-2
size: NA
J: TRBJ1-1
D: NA
CDR3: CASSLEALNTEAFF
DNA: TGTGCCAGCAGCTTAGAAGCGTTGAACACTGAAGCTTTCTTT

V: TRBV4-1
size: NA
J: TRBJ2-7
D: TRBD1
CDR3: CASSQEDREVGEQYF
DNA: TGCGCCAGCAGCCAAGAGGACAGGGAGGTCGGCGAGCAGTACTTC

V: TRBV10-3
size: NA
J: TRBJ2-1
D: TRBD2
CDR3: CAISDSSGRAIFGDEQFF
DNA: TGTGCCATCAGTGACAGTAGCGGGAGGGCCATCTTCGGGGATGAGCAGTTCTTC

V: TRBV6-5
size: NA
J: TRBJ2-3
D: TRBD2
CDR3: CASSLSGRPDTQYF
DNA: TGTGCCAGCAGCTTGAGCGGGAGGCCAGATACGCAGTATTTT

V: TRBV7-8
size: NA
J: TRBJ1-3
D: NA
CDR3: CASSSQVAGNTIYF
DNA: TGTGCCAGCAGCTCCCAGGTGGCTGGAAACACCATATATTTT

V: TRBV28
size: NA
J: TRBJ2-3
D: TRBD2
CDR3: CASGGLAEGYTQYF
DNA: TGTGCCAGCGGCGGACTAGCGGAGGGGTATACGCAGTATTTT

V: TRBV27
size: few
J: TRBJ1-5
D: NA
CDR3: CASSLDEVHQPQHF
DNA: TGTGCCAGCAGTTTAGATGAGGTCCATCAGCCCCAGCATTTT

V: TRBV19
size: NA
J: TRBJ2-1
D: NA
CDR3: CASGIVPPSPNEQFF
DNA: TGTGCCAGTGGTATAGTCCCTCCCAGTCCCAATGAGCAGTTCTTC

V: TRBV7-6
size: NA
J: TRBJ2-7
D: NA
CDR3: CASSRGPGEQYF
DNA: TGTGCCAGCAGCCGAGGTCCCGGCGAGCAGTACTTC

V: TRBV14
size: NA
J: TRBJ1-5
D: NA
CDR3: CASSPGTEGSQPQHF
DNA: TGTGCCAGCAGCCCAGGGACGGAGGGTAGTCAGCCCCAGCATTTT

V: TRBV6-4
size: NA
J: TRBJ1-4
D: TRBD1
CDR3: CASIRQGENEKLFF
DNA: TGTGCCAGCATTCGACAGGGGGAGAATGAAAAACTGTTTTTT

V: TRBV5-1
size: few
J: TRBJ2-7
D: NA
CDR3: CASSLGGTLADEQYF
DNA: TGCGCCAGCAGCTTGGGAGGAACCCTTGCGGACGAGCAGTACTTC

V: TRBV5-5
size: NA
J: TRBJ2-7
D: TRBD1
CDR3: CASRPTGGTREQYF
DNA: TGTGCCAGCAGACCCACAGGGGGCACGAGGGAGCAGTACTTC

V: TRBV11-2
size: NA
J: TRBJ1-2
D: NA
CDR3: CASSSGLGGSFF
DNA: TGTGCCAGCAGCTCAGGGTTGGGAGGATCCTTCTTC

V: TRBV9
size: NA
J: TRBJ1-4
D: NA
CDR3: CASSVRSRAEKLFF
DNA: TGTGCCAGCAGCGTGAGGTCCAGAGCTGAAAAACTGTTTTTT

V: TRBV7-9
size: NA
J: TRBJ1-5
D: TRBD1
CDR3: CASSLEDRGDQPQHF
DNA: TGTGCCAGCAGCTTAGAGGACAGGGGAGATCAGCCCCAGCATTTT

V: TRBV30
size: NA
J: TRBJ1-1
D: TRBD1
CDR3: CAWSVGTGGEAFF
DNA: TGTGCCTGGAGTGTCGGGACAGGGGGTGAAGCTTTCTTT

V: TRBV6-1
size: NA
J: TRBJ2-3
D: TRBD2
CDR3: CASSEAQGLAGVLGGTDTQYF
DNA: TGTGCCAGCAGTGAAGCCCAAGGACTAGCGGGAGTATTGGGGGGGACAGATACGCAGTATTTT

V: TRBV7-9
size: once
J: TRBJ1-1
D: NA
CDR3: CASSVGGTEAFF
DNA: TGTGCCAGCAGCGTCGGGGGCACTGAAGCTTTCTTT

V: TRBV7-3
size: NA
J: TRBJ2-7
D: NA
CDR3: CASSFESGFGYEQYF
DNA: TGTGCCAGCAGCTTCGAATCAGGGTTTGGTTACGAGCAGTACTTC

V: TRBV9
size: NA
J: TRBJ2-2
D: TRBD2
CDR3: CASSVGASGSAGELFF
DNA: TGTGCCAGCAGCGTAGGGGCTAGCGGGAGTGCCGGGGAGCTGTTTTTT

V: TRBV29-1
size: few
J: TRBJ1-2
D: NA
CDR3: CSVGRGGAYGYTF
DNA: TGCAGCGTTGGTCGGGGAGGAGCGTATGGCTACACCTTC

V: TRBV7-9
size: few
J: TRBJ2-7
D: NA
CDR3: CASSSTQRDEQYF
DNA: TGTGCCAGCAGCTCTACCCAGCGCGACGAGCAGTACTTC

V: TRBV4-1
size: NA
J: TRBJ2-7
D: NA
CDR3: CASSQDRGSYEQYF
DNA: TGCGCCAGCAGCCAAGACAGGGGCTCCTACGAGCAGTACTTC

V: TRBV25-1
size: NA
J: TRBJ2-7
D: NA
CDR3: CASSDGGPRGYF
DNA: TGTGCCAGCAGTGACGGCGGGCCTCGGGGGTACTTC

V: TRBV7-3
size: NA
J: TRBJ1-5
D: NA
CDR3: CASSSSYAENSNQPQHF
DNA: TGTGCCAGCAGCTCGTCTTACGCGGAGAATAGCAATCAGCCCCAGCATTTT

V: TRBV14
size: NA
J: TRBJ2-7
D: NA
CDR3: CASSHRRAGYEQYF
DNA: TGTGCCAGCAGCCACCGGAGGGCCGGGTACGAGCAGTACTTC

V: TRBV7-9
size: NA
J: TRBJ2-7
D: NA
CDR3: CASRPSRASAWGDEQYF
DNA: TGTGCCAGCAGACCGTCCCGGGCTAGCGCATGGGGGGACGAGCAGTACTTC

V: TRBV5-1
size: NA
J: TRBJ2-7
D: TRBD2
CDR3: CASSASGTSDYEQYF
DNA: TGCGCCAGCAGCGCCTCCGGGACTAGCGACTACGAGCAGTACTTC

V: TRBV10-1
size: few
J: TRBJ2-1
D: TRBD2
CDR3: CATGLDNEQFF
DNA: TGCGCCACGGGACTAGACAATGAGCAGTTCTTC

V: TRBV11-2
size: NA
J: TRBJ2-5
D: NA
CDR3: CASSFWGAAAQETQYF
DNA: TGTGCCAGCAGCTTCTGGGGCGCGGCAGCGCAAGAGACCCAGTACTTC

V: TRBV7-9
size: few
J: TRBJ2-7
D: TRBD2
CDR3: CASSSTGTRLYEQYF
DNA: TGTGCCAGCAGCTCAACCGGGACTAGACTGTACGAGCAGTACTTC

V: TRBV7-9
size: NA
J: TRBJ2-1
D: TRBD2
CDR3: CASSSSGTSSRSPYNEQFF
DNA: TGTGCCAGCAGCAGCTCCGGGACTAGCTCAAGGAGCCCCTACAATGAGCAGTTCTTC

V: TRBV14
size: NA
J: TRBJ1-3
D: NA
CDR3: CASSVAHSSGNTIYF
DNA: TGTGCCAGCAGCGTCGCACATTCGTCTGGAAACACCATATATTTT

V: TRBV6-5
size: NA
J: TRBJ2-7
D: TRBD2
CDR3: CASSTSGATYEQYF
DNA: TGTGCCAGCAGCACTAGCGGTGCTACCTACGAGCAGTACTTC

V: TRBV5-8
size: NA
J: TRBJ2-1
D: TRBD1
CDR3: CASSALRGRGGLKQFF
DNA: TGTGCCAGCAGCGCCCTCAGGGGCCGAGGGGGCCTTAAGCAGTTCTTC

V: TRBV7-3
size: NA
J: TRBJ2-2
D: TRBD1
CDR3: CASSLTRDRGNTGELFF
DNA: TGTGCCAGCAGCTTAACCCGGGACAGGGGGAACACCGGGGAGCTGTTTTTT